The next 27 T cell receptor beta chains were all read from a single sample in a study of T-cell reconstitution after alpha-beta-depleted transplantation in children. Unique molecular identifiers were used to barcode this TCRbeta library. TCRdb re-derived calls from the PCR reads in MiXCR, one entry per CDR3 protein. The sample carries roughly 400,000 distinct CDR3 sequences, over 40% recorded once. The material sequenced was PBMCs, taken before TCRalphabeta/CD19-depleted stem cell transplant. The receptors here all came from a girl aged 2-15 years with aplastic anemia, due to receive a stem cell transplant.

This clonotype was recorded many times. This chain links TRBV6-5 with TRBJ1-5; D may be TRBD1 (5 bases). CDR3 length: 14 residues. Germline V gene sequence: CDR1 MNHEY, CDR2 SVGAGI. V was shortened by 4 bases and J by 1 base, with 8 bases between the two germline ends. CDR3 loop: CASSFRQSNQPQHF. DNA of the CDR3: TGTGCCAGCAGTTTCCGACAGAGCAATCAGCCCCAGCATTTT.

The chain recombines TRBV12-3 or TRBV12-4 with TRBJ2-6; 7 bases agree with TRBD1. The V and J ends lost 7 bases and 2 bases, in that order; junction bases with no gene match: 5. The CDR3 is 15 amino acids. CDR3 DNA sequence: TGTGCCAGCACTCAGGGGGAAGCTGGGGCCAACGTCCTGACTTTC. It yields the protein CASTQGEAGANVLTF.

A few counts support this clonotype. V gene TRBV20-1 combines with J gene TRBJ1-5, with D unresolved. Trimming pared 3 bases from V and 2 bases from J, leaving 11 bases between. In germline, CDR1 is DFQATT, CDR2 SNEGSKA (reference sequence). The length of the CDR3 is 14 residues. The chain's CDR3 is CSASPRARNQPQHF. The CDR3 region has the DNA TGCAGTGCTAGCCCCCGGGCCCGCAATCAGCCCCAGCATTTT.

This chain uses TRBV20-1 with TRBJ2-2; possible D gene TRBD1, 5 bases. Germline V gene data show CDR1 as DFQATT and CDR2 as SNEGSKA (reference sequence). The CDR3 runs to 18 residues. V lost 3 bases and J lost 5, with 25 bases in between. The CDR3 protein is CSASKTTAQHPGTGELFF. CDR3 bases: TGCAGTGCTAGTAAAACGACAGCACAACACCCCGGTACCGGGGAGCTGTTTTTT.

The chain uses TRBV7-8 and TRBJ1-2; the D gene is possibly TRBD1 (5 bases). Trimming removed 2 bases from V and 4 bases from J, with 14 bases in between. The CDR3 is made up of 15 amino acids. Germline V gives CDR1 SGHVS, CDR2 FQNEAQ. The DNA for the CDR3 is TGTGCCAGCAGCTTAACTACAGGAGGCGTCTATGGCTACACCTTC. This encodes CASSLTTGGVYGYTF.

The rearrangement joins TRBV30 to TRBJ2-6, with 8 bases fitting TRBD1. Germline V gene data show CDR1 as GTSNPN and CDR2 as SVGIG (reference sequence). The CDR3 has 14 residues. J gave up 7 bases and V 7 bases, and 9 bases lay outside the gene matches. The CDR3 bases are TGTGCCTACCGACAGGGGCTAGGAGCCAACGTCCTGACTTTC. Encoded protein: CAYRQGLGANVLTF.

The chain recombines TRBV12-3 or TRBV12-4 with TRBJ2-7, with a possible D match to TRBD2 (5 bases). Trimming stripped 8 bases from V and 3 bases from J, with 17 bases between. This CDR3 spans 14 amino acids. CDR3 DNA: TGTGCCAGCGGCAACCGTACTAGTATCTACGAGCAGTACTTC. Translated, it gives CASGNRTSIYEQYF.

The rearrangement links TRBV7-2 to TRBJ2-3; perhaps TRBD1 as D (6 bases). Per germline, CDR1 SGHTA and CDR2 FQGNSA. Trimming shortened V by 6 bases and J by 0 bases, and 13 bases separated the two germline ends. CDR3 length equals 15 residues. The CDR3 DNA reads TGTGCCAGCAGTCTAGGGGGACATAGCACAGATACGCAGTATTTT. Translation gives CASSLGGHSTDTQYF.

This chain joins TRBV20-1 and TRBJ2-7; D is undetermined. V dropped 1 base and J dropped 1 base, with 11 bases sitting between them. Germline values: CDR1 DFQATT, CDR2 SNEGSKA (reference sequence). The CDR3 loop spans 14 amino acids. The CDR3 sequence is CSARGDPDSYEQYF. The CDR3, as DNA: TGCAGTGCTAGAGGGGATCCGGATTCCTACGAGCAGTACTTC.

There are many counts of this clonotype. The chain joins TRBV10-3 to TRBJ2-1; 7 bases map to TRBD1. This CDR3 region has 16 residues. Germline values: CDR1 ENHRY, CDR2 SYGVKD. The trim removed 1 base at V and 3 bases at J, leaving 6 bases unmatched. The CDR3 nucleotides read TGTGCCATCAGTGAGTTAACAGGGGAGAACTACAATGAGCAGTTCTTC. Its translation is CAISELTGENYNEQFF.

This chain uses TRBV5-1 with TRBJ2-7; 7 bases line up with TRBD1. The junction had 4 bases not matched to a gene; V was cut back by 4 bases and J by 0 bases. The CDR3 has 14 amino acids. The germline V gene encodes CDR1 SGHRS and CDR2 YFSETQ. For the CDR3, the DNA is TGCGCCAGCAGCACGGACAGGAGCTCCTACGAGCAGTACTTC. Its protein product is CASSTDRSSYEQYF. The whole variable domain, filled in from reference TRBV5-1 and TRBJ2-7, reads KAGVTQTPRYLIKTRGQQVTLSCSPISGHRSVSWYQQTPGQGLQFLFEYFSETQRNKGNFPGRFSGRQFSNSRSEMNVSTLELGDSALYLCASSTDRSSYEQYFGPGTRLTVT.

This clonotype was seen many times. V and J are TRBV7-9 and TRBJ2-7; D not resolved. In germline, CDR1 is SEHNR, CDR2 FQNEAQ (reference sequence). The V and J ends lost 2 bases and 3 bases respectively, with 5 bases between them. CDR3 length: 12 residues. The CDR3 bases are TGTGCCAGCAGCTTATCAGACTACGAGCAGTACTTC. As protein: CASSLSDYEQYF.

The V gene is TRBV5-1, the J gene TRBJ2-7; TRBD2 aligns across 9 bases. The CDR3 runs to 16 residues. V lost 1 base to trimming and J lost 2 bases; unmatched junction nucleotides: 7. Germline assignment: CDR1 SGHRS and CDR2 YFSETQ. The CDR3 DNA reads TGCGCCAGCAGCTTGATTAGCGGGAGTTCCCCCTACGAGCAGTACTTC. Protein sequence: CASSLISGSSPYEQYF.

This chain connects TRBV9 to TRBJ2-7, with 9 bases aligning to TRBD1. Looked up from germline, CDR1 is SGDLS and CDR2 is YYNGEE. V lost 3 bases to trimming and J lost 3 bases; unmatched junction nucleotides: 4. CDR3 length: 14 residues. CDR3 sequence reads: CASSGQGVGYEQYF. DNA for the CDR3: TGTGCCAGCAGCGGACAGGGGGTGGGCTACGAGCAGTACTTC. Filled out from reference TRBV9 and TRBJ2-7, the complete variable domain reads DSGVTQTPKHLITATGQRVTLRCSPRSGDLSVYWYQQSLDQGLQFLIQYYNGEERAKGNILERFSAQQFPDLHSELNLSSLELGDSALYFCASSGQGVGYEQYFGPGTRLTVT.

This clonotype occurred many times. The rearrangement uses TRBV2 and TRBJ2-5; D is undetermined. Between the trimmed V and J ends, which lost 5 bases and 4 bases, there was a span of 17 bases. This CDR3 has 15 amino acids. The germline V gene has CDR1 SNHLY and CDR2 FYNNEI. CDR3 nucleotides: TGTGCCAGCAGTTCGCCCAACGACTTGCTAGAGACCCAGTACTTC. The encoded protein is CASSSPNDLLETQYF.

The chain employs TRBV9 and TRBJ2-7; D is uncertain. Looked up from germline, CDR1 is SGDLS and CDR2 is YYNGEE. The CDR3 sequence is 15 residues long. Trimming cost V 0 bases and J 2 bases, with 12 bases left between them. The CDR3 bases are TGTGCCAGCAGCGTAGATGGGGAATCCCCCTACGAGCAGTACTTC. It is translated as CASSVDGESPYEQYF.

This clonotype appeared many times. The rearrangement uses TRBV20-1 and TRBJ2-1, with 10 bases fitting TRBD2. Looked up from germline, CDR1 is DFQATT and CDR2 is SNEGSKA (reference sequence). V dropped 3 bases and J dropped 0; count of bases not matched to a gene: 5. The CDR3 loop spans 16 amino acids. The CDR3 DNA sequence: TGCAGTGCTAGGGCCGGACTAGCGGCCTCCTACAATGAGCAGTTCTTC. It translates to CSARAGLAASYNEQFF.

The chain couples TRBV5-1 to TRBJ1-1; unclear D gene. The V gene lost 0 bases and the J gene lost 0 bases, with 12 bases spanning the gap. Germline CDR1 reads SGHRS; CDR2 reads YFSETQ. CDR3 length: 16 amino acids. CDR3 nucleotide sequence: TGCGCCAGCAGCTTGGAGGCAGGCACCATGAACACTGAAGCTTTCTTT. Translation gives CASSLEAGTMNTEAFF.

The rearrangement joins TRBV5-1 to TRBJ2-1; 11 bases fit TRBD2. CDR1 SGHRS and CDR2 YFSETQ come from the germline V gene. The CDR3 consists of 15 residues. Losses at the gene ends were 4 bases for V and 10 bases for J; bases not matched to a gene: 10. CDR3 loop: CASSLSSGRLVEQFF. The CDR3 coding sequence is TGCGCCAGCAGCCTGTCTAGCGGGAGGTTAGTCGAGCAGTTCTTC. The full variable domain, in which reference TRBV5-1 and TRBJ2-1 provide the parts outside the CDR3, is KAGVTQTPRYLIKTRGQQVTLSCSPISGHRSVSWYQQTPGQGLQFLFEYFSETQRNKGNFPGRFSGRQFSNSRSEMNVSTLELGDSALYLCASSLSSGRLVEQFFGPGTRLTVL.

This clonotype occurred a few times. This chain joins TRBV20-1 and TRBJ2-7, with D perhaps matching TRBD2 (5 bases). Germline values: CDR1 DFQATT, CDR2 SNEGSKA (reference sequence). V gave up 1 base and J gave up 2 bases, with 9 bases separating them. The CDR3 is 13 residues long. The CDR3 reads CSARGGQTYEQYF. In DNA form, the CDR3 reads TGCAGTGCTAGAGGAGGGCAGACCTACGAGCAGTACTTC.

This clonotype was counted a single time. One base away lies a much larger clone, so this may be a sequencing read error. The chain recombines TRBV3-1 with TRBJ2-2; 7 bases match TRBD1. The V gene end was trimmed by 1 base and the J gene end by 5 bases; junction bases not matched to a gene: 1. The CDR3 length is 14 residues. Germline CDR1 and CDR2: LGHDT and YNNKEL (reference sequence). The chain's CDR3 is CASSQAQGTGELFF. CDR3 DNA: TGTGCCAGCAGCCAAGCACAGGGGACCGGGGAGCTGTTTTTT.

The chain links TRBV6-2 or TRBV6-3 to TRBJ1-5; 8 nucleotides agree with TRBD1. V lost 5 bases, J lost 7 bases, and 4 bases stayed unmatched. Germline V CDR1 and CDR2: MNHEY, SVGEGT. The CDR3 covers 13 residues. The CDR3 nucleotides read TGTGCCAGCAGTACACAGGGGGGCCAGCCCCAGCATTTT. It encodes CASSTQGGQPQHF.

In its sample, this clonotype was seen many times. The CDR3 loop reads CASSLAGGGVVAYEQYF. The DNA of the CDR3 is TGCGCCAGCAGCTTGGCTGGAGGGGGCGTGGTCGCCTACGAGCAGTACTTC. This chain connects TRBV5-1 to TRBJ2-7, with D possibly TRBD1 on 7 matching bases. Trimming pared 0 bases from V and 2 bases from J, leaving 18 bases between. CDR1 and CDR2 from the germline V gene are SGHRS and YFSETQ. The CDR3 is made up of 17 amino acids.

The chain employs TRBV7-9 and TRBJ2-7; TRBD1 might be the D (7 bases). The V and J ends lost 6 bases and 2 bases respectively, with 17 bases between them. Germline V gene data show CDR1 as SEHNR and CDR2 as FQNEAQ (reference sequence). There are 15 residues in the CDR3. As DNA, the CDR3 is TGTGCCAGCAGTTCCGACAGGGAGGAGGCCTACGAGCAGTACTTC. Encoded protein: CASSSDREEAYEQYF. The full variable domain, with the rest looked up from reference TRBV7-9 and TRBJ2-7, is DTGVSQNPRHKITKRGQNVTFRCDPISEHNRLYWYRQTLGQGPEFLTYFQNEAQLEKSRLLSDRFSAERPKGSFSTLEIQRTEQGDSAMYLCASSSDREEAYEQYFGPGTRLTVT.

V usage is TRBV12-3 or TRBV12-4 and J usage is TRBJ2-7, with D tentatively TRBD1 or TRBD2 (6 bases each). V shed 5 bases and J shed 5 bases, with 13 bases lying between them. The CDR3 sequence is 13 residues long. The CDR3 sequence: CASSPGGPNEQYF. CDR3 coding DNA: TGTGCCAGCAGTCCTGGGGGGCCTAACGAGCAGTACTTC.

This clonotype was seen ten or more times. The chain employs TRBV18 and TRBJ2-1; D call uncertain. Trimming removed 3 bases from V and 4 bases from J, with 7 bases in between. CDR3 length: 13 amino acids. Germline V gene data show CDR1 as KGHSH and CDR2 as LQKENI. The CDR3 loop is CASSPAGYNEQFF. CDR3 sequence (DNA): TGTGCCAGCTCACCGGCTGGATACAATGAGCAGTTCTTC.

The V call is TRBV20-1, the J call TRBJ1-3; 9 nucleotides agree with TRBD1. The CDR3 loop spans 15 amino acids. Germline V gene lookup returns CDR1 DFQATT and CDR2 SNEGSKA (reference sequence). With 5 bases clipped from V and 0 bases from J, the junction kept 5 bases outside the gene matches. In DNA, the CDR3 is TGCAGTGCTGGAGGACAGGGGAGCTCTGGAAACACCATATATTTT. Protein: CSAGGQGSSGNTIYF.